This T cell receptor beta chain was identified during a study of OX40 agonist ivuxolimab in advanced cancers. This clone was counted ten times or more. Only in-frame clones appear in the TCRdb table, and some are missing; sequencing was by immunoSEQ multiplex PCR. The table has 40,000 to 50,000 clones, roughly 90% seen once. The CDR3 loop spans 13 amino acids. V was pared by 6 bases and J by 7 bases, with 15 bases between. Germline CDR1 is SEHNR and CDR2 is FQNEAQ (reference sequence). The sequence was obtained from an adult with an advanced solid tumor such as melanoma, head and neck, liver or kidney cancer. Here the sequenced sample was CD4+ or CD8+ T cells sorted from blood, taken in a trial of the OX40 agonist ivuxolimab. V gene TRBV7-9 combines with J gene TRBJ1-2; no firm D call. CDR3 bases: TGTGCCAGCAGGTCGAGGAACCCGGGTGGCTACACCTTC. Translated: CASRSRNPGGYTF.